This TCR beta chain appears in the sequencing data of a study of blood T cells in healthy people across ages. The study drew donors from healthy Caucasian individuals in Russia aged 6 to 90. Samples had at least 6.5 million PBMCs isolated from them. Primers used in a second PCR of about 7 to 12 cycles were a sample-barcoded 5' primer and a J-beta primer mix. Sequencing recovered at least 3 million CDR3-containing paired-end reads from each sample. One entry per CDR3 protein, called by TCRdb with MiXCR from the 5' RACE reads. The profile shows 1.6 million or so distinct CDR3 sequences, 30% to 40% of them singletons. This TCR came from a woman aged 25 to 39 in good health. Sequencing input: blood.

CDR3 sequence reads: CASSQVRGGGLASNEQFF. CDR3 bases: TGTGCCAGCAGCCAAGTGCGCGGTGGAGGGCTAGCGAGTAATGAGCAGTTCTTC. The chain links TRBV3-1 to TRBJ2-1, with a tentative D call TRBD2 (6 bases). The CDR3 runs to 18 residues. Germline CDR1 reads LGHDT; CDR2 reads YNNKEL (reference sequence). Trimming removed 1 base from V and 7 bases from J, with 23 bases in between.